Listed below are T cell receptor beta chains from one sample, sequenced in a study of cytomegalovirus exposure and HLA in healthy donors. Sequencing was performed with immunoSEQ multiplex PCR; in TCRdb, only in-frame clones are kept and a portion is missing. The sample totals more than 40,000 clones; its top ten clones hold about a sixth. The specimen was PBMCs. Receptors originate from a male donor in good health and CMV-seronegative. The CDR3 runs from the conserved cysteine through the conserved F or W. D genes are given only for firm matches.

D gene: TRBD1
V gene: TRBV19
J gene: TRBJ1-4
CDR3 DNA: TGTGCCAGTAGTTGGACAGGGGGCGCGTTTGATGAAAAACTGTTTTTT
CDR3 protein: CASSWTGGAFDEKLFF

D gene: TRBD1
V gene: TRBV5-3
J gene: TRBJ2-5
CDR3 DNA: TGTGCCAGAAGTCAATTCGGACAGGGGATCGAGACCCAGTACTTC
CDR3 protein: CARSQFGQGIETQYF

D gene: -
V gene: TRBV11-2
J gene: TRBJ2-2
CDR3 DNA: TGTGCCAGCAAACTACAGGGCACGAACACCGGGGAGCTGTTTTTT
CDR3 protein: CASKLQGTNTGELFF

D gene: -
V gene: TRBV5-8
J gene: TRBJ2-7
CDR3 DNA: TGTGCCAGCAGCCCACGGGACTGGGGCTACGAGCAGTACTTC
CDR3 protein: CASSPRDWGYEQYF

D gene: TRBD1
V gene: TRBV7-2
J gene: TRBJ1-6
CDR3 DNA: TGTGCCAGCAGCCCCTTCGACAGGGGAGTCAATTCACCCCTCCACTTT
CDR3 protein: CASSPFDRGVNSPLHF

D gene: TRBD1
V gene: TRBV5-1
J gene: TRBJ1-1
CDR3 DNA: TGCGCCAGCAGCGCGCGACAGGGCGGGAACACTGAAGCTTTCTTT
CDR3 protein: CASSARQGGNTEAFF

D gene: -
V gene: TRBV13
J gene: TRBJ1-1
CDR3 DNA: TGTGCCAGCAGCTTAGGGGGCCCCACTGAAGCTTTCTTT
CDR3 protein: CASSLGGPTEAFF

D gene: TRBD2
V gene: TRBV30
J gene: TRBJ2-3
CDR3 DNA: TGTGCCTGGTCCTTGCCGGGACTAGCGGCGTCCACAGATACGCAGTATTTT
CDR3 protein: CAWSLPGLAASTDTQYF

D gene: -
V gene: TRBV10-3
J gene: TRBJ1-5
CDR3 DNA: TGTGCCGCCGGGGATATCGATCAGCCCCAGCATTTT
CDR3 protein: CAAGDIDQPQHF

D gene: -
V gene: TRBV6-4
J gene: TRBJ1-1
CDR3 DNA: TGTGCCAGCAGTGACTCTTCAGGGTGGGGGAACACTGAAGCTTTCTTT
CDR3 protein: CASSDSSGWGNTEAFF

D gene: -
V gene: TRBV6-1
J gene: TRBJ2-3
CDR3 DNA: TGTGCCAGCAGTGAAAATGGTAGGGGCCCCACAGATACGCAGTATTTT
CDR3 protein: CASSENGRGPTDTQYF

D gene: -
V gene: TRBV6-5
J gene: TRBJ2-1
CDR3 DNA: TGTGCCAGCAGTTACGGGACTCAAGGAGAGCAGTTCTTC
CDR3 protein: CASSYGTQGEQFF

D gene: -
V gene: TRBV10-3
J gene: TRBJ1-1
CDR3 DNA: TGTGCCATCAGTGAGTCCCAAGACTTGAACACTGAAGCTTTCTTT
CDR3 protein: CAISESQDLNTEAFF

D gene: -
V gene: TRBV5-1
J gene: TRBJ1-2
CDR3 DNA: TGCGCCAGCAGCTTGATCACAACCTATGGCTACACCTTC
CDR3 protein: CASSLITTYGYTF

D gene: -
V gene: TRBV6-5
J gene: TRBJ2-7
CDR3 DNA: TGTGCCAGCAGTTCCTACTTTCTCTACGAGCAGTACTTC
CDR3 protein: CASSSYFLYEQYF

D gene: -
V gene: TRBV5-6
J gene: TRBJ1-1
CDR3 DNA: TGTGCCAGCAGCTCATTACCCGGGGGCACTGAAGCTTTCTTT
CDR3 protein: CASSSLPGGTEAFF

D gene: -
V gene: TRBV6-5
J gene: TRBJ1-2
CDR3 DNA: TGTGCCAGCAGTTACTCACGGAGCCATGGCTACACCTTC
CDR3 protein: CASSYSRSHGYTF

D gene: TRBD1
V gene: TRBV14
J gene: TRBJ1-1
CDR3 DNA: TGTGCCAGCAGCCTGGGACAGGGGAACACTGAAGCTTTCTTT
CDR3 protein: CASSLGQGNTEAFF

D gene: -
V gene: TRBV4-1
J gene: TRBJ2-5
CDR3 DNA: TGCGCCAGCAGCCAGAGGGGGACTACGACTACCCAAGAGACCCAGTACTTC
CDR3 protein: CASSQRGTTTTQETQYF

D gene: -
V gene: TRBV6-5
J gene: TRBJ2-7
CDR3 DNA: TGTGCCAGCCAAGGGGGGGGGACCCCCTACGAGCAGTACTTC
CDR3 protein: CASQGGGTPYEQYF

D gene: -
V gene: TRBV19
J gene: TRBJ1-5
CDR3 DNA: TGTGCCAGTAGTATAGGGGGCGTCGGTCAGCCCCAGCATTTT
CDR3 protein: CASSIGGVGQPQHF

D gene: -
V gene: TRBV19
J gene: TRBJ1-3
CDR3 DNA: TGTGCCAGCAGGGAAGTAAGGTCCTCTGGAAACACCATATATTTT
CDR3 protein: CASREVRSSGNTIYF

D gene: TRBD1
V gene: TRBV7-6
J gene: TRBJ1-1
CDR3 DNA: TGTGCCAGCAGCGATCTACAGGGGATGGCTTTCTTT
CDR3 protein: CASSDLQGMAFF

D gene: -
V gene: TRBV27
J gene: TRBJ1-5
CDR3 DNA: TGTGCCAGCAGGAGGGGGGGCTCTAGCAATCAGCCCCAGCATTTT
CDR3 protein: CASRRGGSSNQPQHF

D gene: TRBD2
V gene: TRBV30
J gene: TRBJ2-7
CDR3 DNA: TGTGCCTGGATGACTAGCGGGGGGAACTACGAGCAGTACTTC
CDR3 protein: CAWMTSGGNYEQYF

D gene: -
V gene: TRBV6-6
J gene: TRBJ2-5
CDR3 DNA: TGTGCCAGCAGTTACTCAGGCCAGGGGCAAGAGACCCAGTACTTC
CDR3 protein: CASSYSGQGQETQYF

D gene: -
V gene: TRBV5-1
J gene: TRBJ2-2
CDR3 DNA: TGCGCCAGCAGCGTACAAGACACCGGGGAGCTGTTTTTT
CDR3 protein: CASSVQDTGELFF

D gene: TRBD1
V gene: TRBV10-3
J gene: TRBJ2-7
CDR3 DNA: TGTGCCATCAGTTTCGGGACAGGGACCCCTTCCGAGCAGTACTTC
CDR3 protein: CAISFGTGTPSEQYF

D gene: -
V gene: TRBV10-2
J gene: TRBJ1-1
CDR3 DNA: TGCGCCAGCAGTGAGTCGAACCCTCTGGGAGGAACTGAAGCTTTCTTT
CDR3 protein: CASSESNPLGGTEAFF

D gene: -
V gene: TRBV29-1
J gene: TRBJ1-1
CDR3 DNA: TGCAGCGTCCTGGGACATGTGAACACTGAAGCTTTCTTT
CDR3 protein: CSVLGHVNTEAFF

D gene: -
V gene: TRBV6-5
J gene: TRBJ2-1
CDR3 DNA: TGTGCCAGCAGTTACCTCACTAGTAAAGACTACAATGAGCAGTTCTTC
CDR3 protein: CASSYLTSKDYNEQFF

D gene: TRBD1
V gene: TRBV6-1
J gene: TRBJ2-5
CDR3 DNA: TGTGCCAGCAGTGATCTCGGGACAGGGGTAGAGACCCAGTACTTC
CDR3 protein: CASSDLGTGVETQYF